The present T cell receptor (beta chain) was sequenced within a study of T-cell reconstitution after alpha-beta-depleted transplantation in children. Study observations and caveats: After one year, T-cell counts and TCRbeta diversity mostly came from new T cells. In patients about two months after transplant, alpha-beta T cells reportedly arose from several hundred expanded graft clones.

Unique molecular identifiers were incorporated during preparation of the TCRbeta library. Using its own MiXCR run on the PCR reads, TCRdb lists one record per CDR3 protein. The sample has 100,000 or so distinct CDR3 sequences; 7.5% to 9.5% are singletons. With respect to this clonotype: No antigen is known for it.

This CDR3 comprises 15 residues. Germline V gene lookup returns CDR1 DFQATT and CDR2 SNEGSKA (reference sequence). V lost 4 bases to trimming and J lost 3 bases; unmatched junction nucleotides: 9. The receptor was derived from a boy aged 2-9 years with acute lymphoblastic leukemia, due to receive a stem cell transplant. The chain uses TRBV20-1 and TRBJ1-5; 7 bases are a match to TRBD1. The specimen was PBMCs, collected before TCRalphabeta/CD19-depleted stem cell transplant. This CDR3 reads CSAKDRTKPNQPQHF. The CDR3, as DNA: TGCAGTGCTAAGGACAGGACGAAACCCAATCAGCCCCAGCATTTT.